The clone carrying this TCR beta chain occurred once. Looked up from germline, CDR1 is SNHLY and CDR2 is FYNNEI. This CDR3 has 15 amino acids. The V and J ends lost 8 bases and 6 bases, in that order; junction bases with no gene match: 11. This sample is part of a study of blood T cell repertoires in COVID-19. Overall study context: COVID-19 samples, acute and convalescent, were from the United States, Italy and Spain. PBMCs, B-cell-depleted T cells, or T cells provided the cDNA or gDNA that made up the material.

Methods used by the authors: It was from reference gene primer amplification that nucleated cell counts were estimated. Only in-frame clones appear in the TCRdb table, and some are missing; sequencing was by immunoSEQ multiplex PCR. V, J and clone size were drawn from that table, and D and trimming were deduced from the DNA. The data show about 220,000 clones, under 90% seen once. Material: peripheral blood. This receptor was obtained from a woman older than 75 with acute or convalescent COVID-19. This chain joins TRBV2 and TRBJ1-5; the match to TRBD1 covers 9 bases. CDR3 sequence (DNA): TGTGCCAGCGGACCACAGGGGGCGATAGGTCAGCCCCAGCATTTT. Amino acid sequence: CASGPQGAIGQPQHF.